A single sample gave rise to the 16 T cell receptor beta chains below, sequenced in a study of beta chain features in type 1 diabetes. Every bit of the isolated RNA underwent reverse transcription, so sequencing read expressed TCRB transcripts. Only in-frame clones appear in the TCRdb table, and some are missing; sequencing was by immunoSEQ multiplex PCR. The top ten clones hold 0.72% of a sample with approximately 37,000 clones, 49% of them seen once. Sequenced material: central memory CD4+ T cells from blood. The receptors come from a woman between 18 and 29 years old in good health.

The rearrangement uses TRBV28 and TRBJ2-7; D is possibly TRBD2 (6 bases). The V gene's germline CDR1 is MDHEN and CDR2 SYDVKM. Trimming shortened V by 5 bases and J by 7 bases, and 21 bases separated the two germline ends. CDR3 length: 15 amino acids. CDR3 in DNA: TGTGCCAGCAGTGCCTCGGAGGGGAGGCGGGTTGAGCAGTACTTC. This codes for CASSASEGRRVEQYF.

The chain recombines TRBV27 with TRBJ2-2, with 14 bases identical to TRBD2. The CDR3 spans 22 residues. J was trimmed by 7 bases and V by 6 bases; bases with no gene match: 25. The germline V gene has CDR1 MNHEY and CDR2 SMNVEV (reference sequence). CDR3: CASRLRAGTGLAGVWKGGELFF. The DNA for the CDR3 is TGTGCCAGCAGACTACGGGCCGGAACGGGACTAGCGGGAGTATGGAAGGGCGGGGAGCTGTTTTTT.

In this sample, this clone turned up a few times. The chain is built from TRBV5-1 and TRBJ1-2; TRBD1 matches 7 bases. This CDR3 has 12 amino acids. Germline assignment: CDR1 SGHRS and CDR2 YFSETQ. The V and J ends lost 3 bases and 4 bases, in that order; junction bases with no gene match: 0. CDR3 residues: CASSWDSYGYTF. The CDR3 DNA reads TGCGCCAGCAGCTGGGACAGCTATGGCTACACCTTC.

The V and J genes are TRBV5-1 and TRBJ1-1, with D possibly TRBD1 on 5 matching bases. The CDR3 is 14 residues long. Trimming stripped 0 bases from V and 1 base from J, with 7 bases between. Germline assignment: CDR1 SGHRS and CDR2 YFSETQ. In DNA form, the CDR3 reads TGCGCCAGCAGCTTGGTAACAGGGAACACTGAAGCTTTCTTT. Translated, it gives CASSLVTGNTEAFF.

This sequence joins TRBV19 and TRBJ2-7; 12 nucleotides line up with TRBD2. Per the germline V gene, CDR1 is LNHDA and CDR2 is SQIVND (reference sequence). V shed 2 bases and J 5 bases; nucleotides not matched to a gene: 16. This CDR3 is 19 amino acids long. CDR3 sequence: CASSILSPASGRAGDEQYF. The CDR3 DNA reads TGTGCCAGTAGTATACTTTCCCCCGCTAGCGGGAGGGCCGGTGACGAGCAGTACTTC. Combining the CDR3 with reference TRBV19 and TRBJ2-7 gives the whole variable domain DGGITQSPKYLFRKEGQNVTLSCEQNLNHDAMYWYRQDPGQGLRLIYYSQIVNDFQKGDIAEGYSVSREKKESFPLTVTSAQKNPTAFYLCASSILSPASGRAGDEQYFGPGTRLTVT.

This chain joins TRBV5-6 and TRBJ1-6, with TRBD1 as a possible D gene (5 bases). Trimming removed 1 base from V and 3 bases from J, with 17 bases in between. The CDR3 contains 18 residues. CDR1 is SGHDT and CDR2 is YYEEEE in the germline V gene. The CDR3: CASSLTGGLFRYNSPLHF. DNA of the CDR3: TGTGCCAGCAGCTTGACGGGGGGACTATTTCGCTATAATTCACCCCTCCACTTT. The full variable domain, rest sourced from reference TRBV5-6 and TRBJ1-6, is DAGVTQSPTHLIKTRGQQVTLRCSPKSGHDTVSWYQQALGQGPQFIFQYYEEEERQRGNFPDRFSGHQFPNYSSELNVNALLLGDSALYLCASSLTGGLFRYNSPLHFGNGTRLTVT.

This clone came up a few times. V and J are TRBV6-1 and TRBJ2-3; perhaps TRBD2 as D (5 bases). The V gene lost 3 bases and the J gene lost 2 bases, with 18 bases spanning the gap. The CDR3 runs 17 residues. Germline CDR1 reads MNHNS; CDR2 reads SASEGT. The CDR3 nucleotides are TGTGCCAGCAGTGACCGCCTGGGGTTCGGGAACACAGATACGCAGTATTTT. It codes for CASSDRLGFGNTDTQYF.

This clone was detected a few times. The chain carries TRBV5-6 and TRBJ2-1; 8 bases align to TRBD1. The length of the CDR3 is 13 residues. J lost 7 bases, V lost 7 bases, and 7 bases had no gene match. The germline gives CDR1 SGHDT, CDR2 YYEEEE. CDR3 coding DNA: TGTGCCAGCCGGGTGCAGGGGGCAAATGAGCAGTTCTTC. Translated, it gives CASRVQGANEQFF.

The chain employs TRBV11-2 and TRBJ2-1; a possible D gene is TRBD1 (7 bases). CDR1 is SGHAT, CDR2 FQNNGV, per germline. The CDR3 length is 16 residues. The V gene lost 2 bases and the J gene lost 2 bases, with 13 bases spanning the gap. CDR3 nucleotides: TGTGCCAGCAGCTTAAGAGGAGGGACAGCCTACAATGAGCAGTTCTTC. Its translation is CASSLRGGTAYNEQFF.

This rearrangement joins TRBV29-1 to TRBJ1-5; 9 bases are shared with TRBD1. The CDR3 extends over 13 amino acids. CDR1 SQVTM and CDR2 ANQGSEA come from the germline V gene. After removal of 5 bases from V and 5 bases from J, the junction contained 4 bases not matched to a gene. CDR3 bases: TGCAGCGTTTTGGGACAGGGCGATCAGCCCCAGCATTTT. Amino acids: CSVLGQGDQPQHF.

As DNA, the CDR3 is TGTGCCAGCTCATATCGAACGGGACAGGGTCTATACGAGCAGTACTTC. The encoded protein is CASSYRTGQGLYEQYF. The chain is built from TRBV18 and TRBJ2-5, with 9 bases lining up with TRBD1. The DNA end is a closer match to TRBJ2-7, so the J assignment may be wrong. The V gene's germline CDR1 is KGHSH and CDR2 LQKENI. This CDR3 region has 16 residues.

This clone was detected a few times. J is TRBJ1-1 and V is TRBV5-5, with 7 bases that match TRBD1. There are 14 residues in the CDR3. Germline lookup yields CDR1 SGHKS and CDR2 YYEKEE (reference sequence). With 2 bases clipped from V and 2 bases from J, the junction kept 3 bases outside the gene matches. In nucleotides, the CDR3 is TGTGCCAGCAGCTTCACAGGGGCTAACACTGAAGCTTTCTTT. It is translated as CASSFTGANTEAFF.

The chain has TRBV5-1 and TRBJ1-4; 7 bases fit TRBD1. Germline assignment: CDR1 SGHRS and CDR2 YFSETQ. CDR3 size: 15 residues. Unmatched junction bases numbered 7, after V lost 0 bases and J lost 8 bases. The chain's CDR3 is CASSLGGQVGEKLFF. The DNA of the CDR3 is TGCGCCAGCAGCTTGGGTGGACAGGTGGGCGAAAAACTGTTTTTT.

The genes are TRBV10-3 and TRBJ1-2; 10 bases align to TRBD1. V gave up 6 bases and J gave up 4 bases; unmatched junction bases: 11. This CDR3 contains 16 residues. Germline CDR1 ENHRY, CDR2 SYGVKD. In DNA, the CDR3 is TGTGCCATCAGCGCCTACGGGACAGGGGCGATCTATGGCTACACCTTC. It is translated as CAISAYGTGAIYGYTF.

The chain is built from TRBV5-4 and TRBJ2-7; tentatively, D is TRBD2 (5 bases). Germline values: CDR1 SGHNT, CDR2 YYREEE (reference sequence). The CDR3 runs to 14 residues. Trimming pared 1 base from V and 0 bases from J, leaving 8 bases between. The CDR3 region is CASSLSGVSYEQYF. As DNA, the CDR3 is TGTGCCAGCAGCTTGTCCGGGGTCTCCTACGAGCAGTACTTC.

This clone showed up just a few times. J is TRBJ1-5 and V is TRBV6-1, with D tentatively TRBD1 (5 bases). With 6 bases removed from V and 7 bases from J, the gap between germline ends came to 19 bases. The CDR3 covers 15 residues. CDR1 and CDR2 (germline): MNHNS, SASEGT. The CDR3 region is CASSHNTGGSQPQHF. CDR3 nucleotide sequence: TGTGCCAGCAGCCACAATACTGGGGGGAGCCAGCCCCAGCATTTT.